One and the same sample provided the 20 T cell receptor beta chains below, sequenced in a study of blood T cells in healthy people across ages. Alongside a J-beta primer mix, a sample-barcoded 5' primer served in a second PCR lasting about 6 to 12 cycles. TCRdb fed the 5' RACE reads into MiXCR, producing one record per CDR3 protein. The repertoire holds some 1.7 million distinct CDR3 sequences, with 28% as singletons. Sequencing was done on a sample of blood. Every receptor here comes from a woman younger than 45 in good health.

Remarks on this clonotype: This may be a read error: a much more frequent sequence differs by one nucleotide. The chain recombines TRBV6-6 with TRBJ2-7; TRBD2 is a possible D gene (5 bases). Per the germline V gene, CDR1 is MNHNY and CDR2 is SVGAGI (reference sequence). There are 15 residues in the CDR3. CDR3 DNA: TGTGCCAGCAGTTACGCGACGGGAAGCTCCTACGAGCTGTACTTC. It specifies CASSYATGSSYELYF.

This chain joins TRBV5-1 and TRBJ1-2; 7 bases line up with TRBD1. The CDR3 is 15 residues long. Losses at the gene ends were 3 bases for V and 4 bases for J; bases not matched to a gene: 9. Germline V gene lookup returns CDR1 SGHRS and CDR2 YFSETQ. CDR3 sequence: CASSWPRQGGYGYTF. CDR3 in DNA: TGCGCCAGCAGCTGGCCCCGGCAGGGGGGCTATGGCTACACCTTC.

V and J are TRBV3-1 and TRBJ2-7, with D possibly being TRBD1 or TRBD2 (6 bases each). The CDR3 extends over 15 amino acids. V was clipped by 3 bases and J by 5 bases, with 17 bases between them. From germline, CDR1 is LGHDT and CDR2 YNNKEL (reference sequence). CDR3 sequence: CASSHARGGQDEQYF. CDR3 bases: TGTGCCAGCAGCCACGCGAGAGGGGGGCAGGACGAGCAGTACTTC.

V is TRBV29-1 and J is TRBJ2-3; TRBD2 aligns across 9 bases. J lost 5 bases, V lost 7 bases, and 10 bases had no gene match. This CDR3 is 14 amino acids long. Per germline, CDR1 SQVTM and CDR2 ANQGSEA. The CDR3: CSGRRGGNEDTQYF. CDR3 sequence (DNA): TGCAGCGGGCGGCGGGGGGGCAACGAAGATACGCAGTATTTT.

This clonotype was picked up many times. The chain recombines TRBV5-6 with TRBJ1-2, with unresolved D. CDR3 length: 13 amino acids. Trimming left V 4 bases short and J 1 base short, with 8 bases between. Germline V gene data show CDR1 as SGHDT and CDR2 as YYEEEE. DNA of the CDR3: TGTGCCAGCAGCCGGATCGGTAACTATGGCTACACCTTC. It specifies CASSRIGNYGYTF.

The table lists this clonotype with many counts. The CDR3 DNA follows: TGTGCCAGCAGTTTAGCCGGGACACTCAGTGGGACCCAGTACTTC. Translated: CASSLAGTLSGTQYF. This chain connects TRBV12-3 or TRBV12-4 to TRBJ2-5; D is perhaps TRBD1 (6 bases). The CDR3 is 15 residues long. V was cut by 0 bases and J by 7 bases, with 15 bases left in between.

The chain links TRBV10-3 to TRBJ2-7, with D possibly being TRBD2 (5 bases). Germline lookup yields CDR1 ENHRY and CDR2 SYGVKD. The CDR3 has 12 residues. Between the trimmed V and J ends, which lost 7 bases and 6 bases, there was a span of 13 bases. The CDR3 spells CAIMPGGGEQYF. As DNA, the CDR3 is TGTGCCATCATGCCTGGTGGAGGCGAGCAGTACTTC.

V is TRBV25-1 and J is TRBJ2-6, with D perhaps assigned TRBD1 or TRBD2 (5 bases each). The CDR3 is 18 amino acids. Germline CDR1 is MGHDK and CDR2 is SYGVNS. The germline V and J ends were trimmed by 4 bases and 1 base, with 17 bases remaining between them. CDR3 in amino acids: CASSAAGTELSGANVLTF. The CDR3 nucleotides are TGTGCCAGCAGTGCCGCCGGGACGGAATTATCTGGGGCCAACGTCCTGACTTTC.

The chain is built from TRBV7-9 and TRBJ2-1, with TRBD1 identical over 11 bases. Germline CDR1 is SEHNR and CDR2 is FQNEAQ (reference sequence). CDR3 length equals 16 residues. V shed 3 bases and J 7 bases; nucleotides not matched to a gene: 8. The CDR3 is CASSFGTGGRGNEQFF. CDR3 in DNA: TGTGCCAGCAGCTTCGGGACAGGGGGTCGTGGGAATGAGCAGTTCTTC. Together with reference TRBV7-9 and TRBJ2-1, the CDR3 gives the full variable domain: DTGVSQNPRHKITKRGQNVTFRCDPISEHNRLYWYRQTLGQGPEFLTYFQNEAQLEKSRLLSDRFSAERPKGSFSTLEIQRTEQGDSAMYLCASSFGTGGRGNEQFFGPGTRLTVL.

The chain links TRBV7-2 to TRBJ2-7; D call uncertain. The CDR3 totals 13 residues. Trimming shortened V by 7 bases and J by 0 bases, and 10 bases separated the two germline ends. Germline values: CDR1 SGHTA, CDR2 FQGNSA. CDR3 residues: CASTDTISYEQYF. The CDR3 bases are TGTGCCAGCACCGACACGATCTCCTACGAGCAGTACTTC. Drawing the rest from reference TRBV7-2 and TRBJ2-7, the complete variable domain is GAGVSQSPSNKVTEKGKDVELRCDPISGHTALYWYRQSLGQGLEFLIYFQGNSAPDKSGLPSDRFSAERTGGSVSTLTIQRTQQEDSAVYLCASTDTISYEQYFGPGTRLTVT.

The CDR3: CASSDEWGGTDTQYF. The DNA for the CDR3 is TGTGCCAGCAGTGACGAGTGGGGGGGCACAGATACGCAGTATTTT. This chain joins TRBV6-6 and TRBJ2-3, with D tentatively TRBD2 (6 bases). The CDR3 length is 15 residues. V was clipped by 5 bases and J by 1 base, with 13 bases between them. Germline CDR1 reads MNHNY; CDR2 reads SVGAGI (reference sequence).

This clonotype has a count of ten or more. V is TRBV6-1 and J is TRBJ2-7; the match to TRBD1 covers 9 bases. The germline gives CDR1 MNHNS, CDR2 SASEGT. CDR3 length: 16 amino acids. Trimming cost V 6 bases and J 3 bases; bases outside gene matches: 12. In nucleotides, the CDR3 is TGTGCCAGCAGAGGAGAGTTCGGGACAGGGAACTACGAGCAGTACTTC. Protein product: CASRGEFGTGNYEQYF.

This rearrangement joins TRBV6-1 to TRBJ1-5; D unresolved. Germline CDR1 is MNHNS and CDR2 is SASEGT. There are 15 residues in the CDR3. Trimming took off 0 bases at V and 2 bases at J, with 8 bases between the two ends. The CDR3 DNA reads TGTGCCAGCAGTGAAGCGCACTGGGGCAATCAGCCCCAGCATTTT. This encodes CASSEAHWGNQPQHF.

This clonotype came up many times. The chain employs TRBV12-3 or TRBV12-4 and TRBJ2-7, with TRBD1 identical over 7 bases. After removal of 5 bases from V and 3 bases from J, the junction contained 10 bases not matched to a gene. The CDR3 is 15 amino acids. CDR3 loop: CASSPTGFSDYEQYF. CDR3 bases: TGTGCCAGCAGTCCGACAGGGTTTTCGGACTACGAGCAGTACTTC.

This clonotype was observed a few times. The CDR3 region is CASSLPGTGNEQFF. CDR3 nucleotide sequence: TGCGCCAGCAGCCTGCCCGGGACAGGGAATGAGCAGTTCTTC. This rearrangement joins TRBV5-1 to TRBJ2-1; 9 nucleotides align to TRBD1. This CDR3 has 14 residues. V lost 4 bases and J lost 7; bases outside the gene matches: 6. The germline CDR1 and CDR2 sequences are SGHRS and YFSETQ.

The DNA for the CDR3 is TGTGCCAGCAGCTTAGCGCTTAAAGGCCAACAGGGAATGGGTAGCGGGAGAAGCTATGAGCAGTTCTTC. Translation: CASSLALKGQQGMGSGRSYEQFF. The rearrangement links TRBV7-6 to TRBJ2-1, with TRBD2 identical over 9 bases. This CDR3 comprises 23 residues. The V gene end was trimmed by 0 bases and the J gene end by 8 bases; junction bases not matched to a gene: 29. Germline V gene lookup returns CDR1 SGHVS and CDR2 FNYEAQ. Based on the CDR3 plus reference TRBV7-6 and TRBJ2-1, the full variable domain is GAGVSQSPRYKVTKRGQDVALRCDPISGHVSLYWYRQALGQGPEFLTYFNYEAQQDKSGLPNDRFSAERPEGSISTLTIQRTEQRDSAMYRCASSLALKGQQGMGSGRSYEQFFGPGTRLTVL.

The chain couples TRBV9 to TRBJ2-5; the D is unclear. The germline V gene encodes CDR1 SGDLS and CDR2 YYNGEE. The ends were cut back, 3 bases at V and 2 bases at J, with 17 bases in the middle. This CDR3 has 16 residues. This chain's CDR3 is CASSEGTRRSQETQYF. CDR3 nucleotide sequence: TGTGCCAGCAGCGAGGGAACGCGACGGTCTCAAGAGACCCAGTACTTC.

Ten or more counts support this clonotype. The rearrangement uses TRBV29-1 and TRBJ2-1; the D gene is possibly TRBD1 (5 bases). The CDR3 contains 14 residues. The germline V gene has CDR1 SQVTM and CDR2 ANQGSEA. V was pared by 3 bases and J by 7 bases, with 16 bases between. The CDR3 DNA sequence: TGCAGCGTTGAGGTCTCAGGGTTAGGGAATGAGCAGTTCTTC. Translation gives CSVEVSGLGNEQFF.

This clonotype showed up just a few times. V and J are TRBV6-2 or TRBV6-3 and TRBJ2-7; weak D call: TRBD2 (6 bases). Germline CDR1 MNHEY, CDR2 SVGEGT. The CDR3 is 16 amino acids. V was clipped by 6 bases and J by 4 bases, with 22 bases between them. The CDR3 sequence is CASSHNRDSGIYEQYF. CDR3 nucleotides: TGTGCCAGCAGCCATAACCGGGACTCCGGAATATACGAGCAGTACTTC.

Only a few counts were recorded for this clonotype. This chain connects TRBV6-2 or TRBV6-3 to TRBJ2-1; 9 nucleotides align to TRBD1. J lost 9 bases, V lost 1 base, and 4 bases had no gene match. The CDR3 is 14 residues long. Germline CDR1 reads MNHEY; CDR2 reads SVGEGT. The CDR3 sequence is CASSYYGQGSEQFF. The CDR3 DNA is TGTGCCAGCAGTTACTATGGACAGGGGAGTGAGCAGTTCTTC.